Listed here are 21 T cell receptor beta chains from one sample, sequenced in a study of cytomegalovirus exposure and HLA in healthy donors. Primers included in the PCR were 60 Vbeta and 13 Jbeta primers. Sequencing was performed with immunoSEQ multiplex PCR; in TCRdb, only in-frame clones are kept and a portion is missing. The repertoire holds under 250,000 clones, with approximately 80% as singletons. The source material was PBMCs. These receptors all stem from a woman in her sixties or seventies in good health and CMV-seropositive.

V is TRBV28 and J is TRBJ2-2; 7 nucleotides agree with TRBD2. The CDR3 covers 13 residues. Looked up from germline, CDR1 is MDHEN and CDR2 is SYDVKM. J was trimmed by 5 bases and V by 8 bases; bases with no gene match: 5. The CDR3 sequence is CASSTGGTGELFF. CDR3 bases: TGTGCCAGCTCTACGGGAGGAACCGGGGAGCTGTTTTTT.

J is TRBJ2-2 and V is TRBV7-9, with TRBD1 matching 9 bases. The CDR3 runs to 17 residues. Germline CDR1 SEHNR, CDR2 FQNEAQ (reference sequence). V was clipped by 3 bases and J by 1 base; unmatched bases: 6. For the CDR3, the DNA is TGTGCCAGCAGCTTCTCCGGGACAGGGAGGAACACCGGGGAGCTGTTTTTT. Translation: CASSFSGTGRNTGELFF.

The gene calls are TRBV4-2 and TRBJ2-5; the match to TRBD2 covers 14 bases. Germline CDR1 LGHNA, CDR2 YNFKEQ. The V segment lost 2 bases and the J segment 5 bases; nucleotides outside the gene matches: 4. This CDR3 contains 16 residues. The CDR3 DNA is TGTGCCAGCAGCCAACGACTAGCGGGAGGGGATGAGACCCAGTACTTC. Amino acid sequence: CASSQRLAGGDETQYF.

The chain links TRBV10-3 to TRBJ2-5; the D is unclear. The J call is uncertain, as TRBJ2-7 better fits the DNA end. The CDR3 is 13 residues long. Germline CDR1 reads ENHRY; CDR2 reads SYGVKD. The CDR3 protein is CAISESLNYEQYF. CDR3 DNA sequence: TGTGCCATCAGTGAGTCGTTGAATTACGAGCAGTACTTC.

This rearrangement joins TRBV5-1 to TRBJ2-5; 9 bases match TRBD2. This CDR3 is built from 17 residues. V was clipped by 3 bases and J by 2 bases; unmatched bases: 11. CDR1 SGHRS and CDR2 YFSETQ come from the germline V gene. This CDR3 reads CASSSLTSGGGQETQYF. CDR3 nucleotide sequence: TGCGCCAGCAGCTCTCTGACTAGCGGAGGAGGGCAAGAGACCCAGTACTTC.

The chain couples TRBV9 to TRBJ1-1, with D perhaps matching TRBD1 (6 bases). The CDR3 sequence is 18 residues long. Germline CDR1 SGDLS, CDR2 YYNGEE. V lost 0 bases and J 0 bases, leaving 18 bases between the germline ends. CDR3 loop: CASSVDTGFRGVNTEAFF. The CDR3 DNA reads TGTGCCAGCAGCGTAGATACAGGGTTCCGAGGAGTGAACACTGAAGCTTTCTTT.

The chain couples TRBV15 to TRBJ1-1, with 7 bases that match TRBD1. The CDR3 length is 12 residues. V was pared by 3 bases and J by 7 bases, with 2 bases of the junction left unmatched. Germline loops: CDR1 LNHNV, CDR2 YYDKDF (reference sequence). The CDR3 loop is CATSSRDSEAFF. CDR3 in DNA: TGTGCCACCAGCAGCCGGGACAGTGAAGCTTTCTTT.

V gene TRBV10-3 combines with J gene TRBJ1-3; TRBD1 matches at 7 bases. J gave up 2 bases and V 7 bases, and 11 bases lay outside the gene matches. The germline gives CDR1 ENHRY, CDR2 SYGVKD. The CDR3 is made up of 16 amino acids. The CDR3 DNA is TGTGCCATCATCGGCCCGGAGGGGGCGCCTGGAAACACCATATATTTT. Translation: CAIIGPEGAPGNTIYF.

CDR3: CASSRRGFYEQYF. The CDR3, as DNA: TGTGCCAGCAGCCGCAGGGGGTTCTACGAGCAGTACTTC. V and J are TRBV6-5 and TRBJ2-7; 7 bases line up with TRBD1. CDR3 length equals 13 residues. CDR1 is MNHEY, CDR2 SVGAGI, per germline. V shed 6 bases, J shed 3 bases, and the junction held 5 bases outside the gene matches.

The DNA of the CDR3 is TGTGCCAGCAGCCAGGGACAGGGGCTTCAGGAGTACACTGAAGCTTTCTTT. The encoded protein is CASSQGQGLQEYTEAFF. The rearrangement links TRBV9 to TRBJ1-1; 10 bases are shared with TRBD1. CDR1 is SGDLS, CDR2 YYNGEE, per germline. V was clipped by 4 bases and J by 3 bases; unmatched bases: 12. This CDR3 has 17 amino acids.

This clone occurred once. The chain links TRBV19 to TRBJ2-3, with TRBD2 identical over 7 bases. Germline V CDR1 and CDR2: LNHDA, SQIVND (reference sequence). V was pared by 6 bases and J by 4 bases, with 10 bases of the junction left unmatched. The CDR3 has 15 amino acids. The CDR3 region is CASSLSGNGPDTQYF. The CDR3 DNA sequence: TGTGCCAGTAGCCTGAGCGGGAACGGTCCAGATACGCAGTATTTT.

This sequence joins TRBV12-5 and TRBJ2-3; the D is unclear. Per germline, CDR1 LGHNT and CDR2 FRNRAP. The germline V and J ends were trimmed by 5 bases and 1 base, with 7 bases remaining between them. The CDR3 has 13 residues. The CDR3 spells CASGPSGTDTQYF. CDR3 nucleotide sequence: TGTGCTAGTGGTCCTTCTGGCACAGATACGCAGTATTTT.

The chain employs TRBV9 and TRBJ2-4; 13 bases map to TRBD2. After removal of 0 bases from V and 9 bases from J, the junction contained 12 bases not matched to a gene. Germline lookup yields CDR1 SGDLS and CDR2 YYNGEE. This CDR3 is 18 amino acids long. CDR3 sequence reads: CASSVATGLAGEVGIQYF. Written as DNA, the CDR3 is TGTGCCAGCAGCGTAGCAACTGGACTAGCGGGAGAGGTTGGCATTCAGTACTTC.

This chain links TRBV4-1 with TRBJ1-5; weak D call: TRBD1 (6 bases). The germline CDR1 and CDR2 sequences are MGHRA and YSYEKL. The CDR3 length is 17 residues. Trimming took 0 bases from V and 3 from J, leaving 15 bases between them. In DNA, the CDR3 is TGCGCCAGCAGCCAAGATAGGAGTAAGGGGGTCAATCAGCCCCAGCATTTT. Translated: CASSQDRSKGVNQPQHF.

The chain recombines TRBV4-1 with TRBJ1-2, with 7 nucleotides matching TRBD1. V trimming: 2 bases; J trimming: 4 bases; junction bases outside the gene matches: 7. Germline CDR1 reads MGHRA; CDR2 reads YSYEKL. This CDR3 has 15 amino acids. The CDR3 DNA sequence: TGCGCCAGCAGCCAAACCCCCGGGACAGTCTATGGCTACACCTTC. It translates to CASSQTPGTVYGYTF.

V is TRBV5-1 and J is TRBJ1-1, with D perhaps TRBD1 (6 bases). Germline values: CDR1 SGHRS, CDR2 YFSETQ. The CDR3 has 15 residues. The V end was cut by 2 bases, the J end by 0 bases, with 11 bases between. The CDR3 spells CASSLQGDLNTEAFF. The CDR3 nucleotides are TGCGCCAGCAGCTTACAGGGCGATCTGAACACTGAAGCTTTCTTT.

This chain connects TRBV5-4 to TRBJ2-3, with TRBD2 matching over 9 bases. This CDR3 has 17 residues. V lost 4 bases and J lost 1; bases outside the gene matches: 10. The germline gives CDR1 SGHNT, CDR2 YYREEE (reference sequence). The CDR3 nucleotides are TGTGCCAGCAGCCTATACTTGATAGCGGGAGGCACAGATACGCAGTATTTT. This sequence encodes CASSLYLIAGGTDTQYF.

The chain employs TRBV5-1 and TRBJ2-1; 9 bases map to TRBD1. CDR3 length: 17 amino acids. CDR1 and CDR2 (germline): SGHRS, YFSETQ. V trimming: 1 base; J trimming: 1 base; junction bases outside the gene matches: 6. This chain's CDR3 is CASSLLPGQGSYNEQFF. The CDR3 DNA reads TGCGCCAGCAGCTTGCTCCCGGGACAGGGTTCCTACAATGAGCAGTTCTTC.

As for this clone: Other nucleotide sequences in the sample specify the same CDR3. This chain links TRBV7-2 with TRBJ1-2; 7 nucleotides line up with TRBD1. Trimming removed 3 bases from V and 2 bases from J; junction bases left unmatched: 3. Germline CDR1 is SGHTA and CDR2 is FQGNSA. The CDR3 spans 14 residues. CDR3 in DNA: TGTGCCAGCAGCTTGGGCAGGGGGAACTATGGCTACACCTTC. As protein: CASSLGRGNYGYTF.

This rearrangement joins TRBV6-5 to TRBJ2-7; 12 bases match TRBD2. Germline V lookup: CDR1 MNHEY, CDR2 SVGAGI. Unmatched junction bases numbered 8, after V lost 4 bases and J lost 7 bases. This CDR3 is built from 15 residues. CDR3 region: CASSFLAGGPGEQYF. CDR3 sequence (DNA): TGTGCCAGCAGTTTCCTAGCGGGAGGGCCGGGTGAGCAGTACTTC.

V and J are TRBV18 and TRBJ1-1, with TRBD1 matching over 7 bases. CDR3 length equals 15 residues. Germline trimming cut 4 bases from V and 0 bases from J; bases unmatched to any gene: 5. Germline-derived CDR1 and CDR2 are KGHSH and LQKENI. CDR3 sequence (DNA): TGTGCCAGCTCACTCGGGACAGACATGAACACTGAAGCTTTCTTT. As protein: CASSLGTDMNTEAFF.